This TCR beta chain was sequenced during a study of cytomegalovirus exposure and HLA in healthy donors. Overall study context: The roughly 120 million unique TCR beta sequences, from roughly 180 million T cells, were found by an earlier analysis.

In the PCR, 60 Vbeta and 13 Jbeta primers were used. The assay was immunoSEQ multiplex PCR, and TCRdb's table has in-frame clones only and misses some. The sample has about 90,000 clones, approximately 84% seen once. Germline CDR1 and CDR2: MNHNY and SVGAGI (reference sequence). J was trimmed by 0 bases and V by 5 bases; bases with no gene match: 4. The CDR3 has 16 residues. This chain connects TRBV6-6 to TRBJ1-6; 7 nucleotides match TRBD1. The sequence was collected from a man aged 18 to 29 in good health and CMV-seronegative. The material sequenced was PBMCs. The CDR3 DNA follows: TGTGCCAGCAGTCGACAGGGAACCTCCTATAATTCACCCCTCCACTTT. This encodes CASSRQGTSYNSPLHF.